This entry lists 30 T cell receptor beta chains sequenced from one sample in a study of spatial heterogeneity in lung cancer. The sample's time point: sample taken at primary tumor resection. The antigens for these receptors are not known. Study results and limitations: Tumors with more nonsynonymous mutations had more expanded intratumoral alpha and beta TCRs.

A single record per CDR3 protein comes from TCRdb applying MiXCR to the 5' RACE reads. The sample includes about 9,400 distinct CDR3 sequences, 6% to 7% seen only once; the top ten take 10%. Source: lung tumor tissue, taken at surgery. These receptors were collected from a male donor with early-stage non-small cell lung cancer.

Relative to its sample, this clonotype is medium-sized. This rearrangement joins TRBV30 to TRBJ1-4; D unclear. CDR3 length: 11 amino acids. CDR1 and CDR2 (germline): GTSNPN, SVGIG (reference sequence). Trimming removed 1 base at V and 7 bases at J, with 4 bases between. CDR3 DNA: TGTGCCTGGAGTGGGGGTGAAAAACTGTTTTTT. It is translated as CAWSGGEKLFF.

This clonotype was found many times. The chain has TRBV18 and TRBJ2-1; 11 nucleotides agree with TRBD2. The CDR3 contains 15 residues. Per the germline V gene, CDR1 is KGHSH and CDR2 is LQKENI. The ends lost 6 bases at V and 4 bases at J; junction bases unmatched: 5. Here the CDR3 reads CASSFTSGGYNEQFF. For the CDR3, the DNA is TGTGCCAGCTCTTTTACTAGCGGGGGTTACAATGAGCAGTTCTTC.

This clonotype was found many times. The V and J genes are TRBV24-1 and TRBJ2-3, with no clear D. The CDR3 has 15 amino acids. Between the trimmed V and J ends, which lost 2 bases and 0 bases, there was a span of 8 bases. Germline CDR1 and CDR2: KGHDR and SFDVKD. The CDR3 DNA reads TGTGCCACCAGTGATTGGACGGCCAGCACAGATACGCAGTATTTT. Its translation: CATSDWTASTDTQYF.

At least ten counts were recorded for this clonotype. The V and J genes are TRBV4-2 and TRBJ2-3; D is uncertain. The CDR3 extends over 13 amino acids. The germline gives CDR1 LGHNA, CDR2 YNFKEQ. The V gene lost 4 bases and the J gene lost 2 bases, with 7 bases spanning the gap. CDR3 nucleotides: TGTGCCAGCAGCCTAGATCTCACAGATACGCAGTATTTT. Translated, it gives CASSLDLTDTQYF.

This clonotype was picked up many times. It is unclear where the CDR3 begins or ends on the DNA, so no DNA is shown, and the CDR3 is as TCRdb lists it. CDR3 amino acids: CASSSGQAPYEQYF. This chain links TRBV12-3 or TRBV12-4 with TRBJ2-7; the DNA was not used to check the table's D call, TRBD1. The CDR3 length is 14 residues, termini included.

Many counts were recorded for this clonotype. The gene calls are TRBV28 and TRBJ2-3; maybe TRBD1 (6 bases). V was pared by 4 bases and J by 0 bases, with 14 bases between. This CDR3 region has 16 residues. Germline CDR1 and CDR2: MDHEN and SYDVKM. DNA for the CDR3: TGTGCCAGCAGTTCACCGAGGGGGAGAAGCACAGATACGCAGTATTTT. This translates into CASSSPRGRSTDTQYF.

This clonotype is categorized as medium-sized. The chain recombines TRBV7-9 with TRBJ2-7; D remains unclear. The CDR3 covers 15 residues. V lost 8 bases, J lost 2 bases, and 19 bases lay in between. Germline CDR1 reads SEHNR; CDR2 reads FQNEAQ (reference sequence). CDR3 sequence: CASEVTMGGTYEQYF. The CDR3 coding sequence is TGTGCCAGCGAGGTGACAATGGGCGGAACCTACGAGCAGTACTTC.

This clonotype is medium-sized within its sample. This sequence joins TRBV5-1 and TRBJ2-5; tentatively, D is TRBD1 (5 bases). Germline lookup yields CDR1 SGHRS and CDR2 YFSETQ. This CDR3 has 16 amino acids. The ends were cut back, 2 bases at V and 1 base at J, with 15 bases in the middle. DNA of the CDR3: TGCGCCAGCAGCTTACCGAGACCAGGGATCCAAGAGACCCAGTACTTC. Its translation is CASSLPRPGIQETQYF.

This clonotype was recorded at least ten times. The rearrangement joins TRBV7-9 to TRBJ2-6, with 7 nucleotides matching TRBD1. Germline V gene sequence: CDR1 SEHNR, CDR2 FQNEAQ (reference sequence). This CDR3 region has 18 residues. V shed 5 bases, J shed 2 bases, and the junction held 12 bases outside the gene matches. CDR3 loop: CASSPQTGILPGANVLTF. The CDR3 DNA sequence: TGTGCCAGCAGCCCCCAGACAGGGATTCTCCCTGGGGCCAACGTCCTGACTTTC. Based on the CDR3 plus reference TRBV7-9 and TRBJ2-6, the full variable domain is DTGVSQNPRHKITKRGQNVTFRCDPISEHNRLYWYRQTLGQGPEFLTYFQNEAQLEKSRLLSDRFSAERPKGSFSTLEIQRTEQGDSAMYLCASSPQTGILPGANVLTFGAGSRLTVL.

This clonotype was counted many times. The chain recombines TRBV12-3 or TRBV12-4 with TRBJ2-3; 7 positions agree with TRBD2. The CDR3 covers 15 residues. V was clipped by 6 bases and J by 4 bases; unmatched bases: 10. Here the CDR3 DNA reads TGTGCCAGCAGGCTAAGGGCGGGAGCTGCAGATACGCAGTATTTT. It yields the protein CASRLRAGAADTQYF.

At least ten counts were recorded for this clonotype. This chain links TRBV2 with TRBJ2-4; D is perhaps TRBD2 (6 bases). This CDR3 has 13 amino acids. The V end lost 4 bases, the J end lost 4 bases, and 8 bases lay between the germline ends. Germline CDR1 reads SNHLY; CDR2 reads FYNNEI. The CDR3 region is CASSGLAKNIQYF. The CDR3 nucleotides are TGTGCCAGCAGTGGTCTAGCGAAAAACATTCAGTACTTC.

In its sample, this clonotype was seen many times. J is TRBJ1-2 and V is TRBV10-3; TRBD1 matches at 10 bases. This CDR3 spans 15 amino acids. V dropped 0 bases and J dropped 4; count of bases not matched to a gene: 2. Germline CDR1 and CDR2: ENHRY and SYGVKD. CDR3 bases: TGTGCCATCAGTGAGTCTGACAGGGGGCCCTATGGCTACACCTTC. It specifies CAISESDRGPYGYTF.

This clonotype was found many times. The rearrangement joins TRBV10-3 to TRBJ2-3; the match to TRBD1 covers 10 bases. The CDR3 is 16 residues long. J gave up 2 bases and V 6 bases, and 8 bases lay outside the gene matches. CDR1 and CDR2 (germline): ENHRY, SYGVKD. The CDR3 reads CAISGPGQGLTDTQYF. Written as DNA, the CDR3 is TGTGCCATCAGCGGCCCGGGACAGGGGCTCACAGATACGCAGTATTTT.

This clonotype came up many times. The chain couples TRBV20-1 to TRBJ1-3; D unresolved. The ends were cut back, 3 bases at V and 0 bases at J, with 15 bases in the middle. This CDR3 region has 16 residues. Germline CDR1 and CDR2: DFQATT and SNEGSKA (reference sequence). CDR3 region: CSASRQLVFSGNTIYF. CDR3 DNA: TGCAGTGCTAGTCGCCAGCTAGTATTCTCTGGAAACACCATATATTTT.

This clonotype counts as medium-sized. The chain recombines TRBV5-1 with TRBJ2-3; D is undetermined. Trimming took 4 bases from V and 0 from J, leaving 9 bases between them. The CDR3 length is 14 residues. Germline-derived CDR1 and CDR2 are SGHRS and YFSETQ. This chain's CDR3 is CASSAETSTDTQYF. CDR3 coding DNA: TGCGCCAGCAGCGCTGAGACTAGCACAGATACGCAGTATTTT.

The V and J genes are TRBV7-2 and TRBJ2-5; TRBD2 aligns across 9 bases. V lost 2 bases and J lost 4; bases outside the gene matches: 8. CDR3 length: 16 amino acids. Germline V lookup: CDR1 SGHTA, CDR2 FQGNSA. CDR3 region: CASSLRSGRVGETQYF. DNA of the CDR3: TGTGCCAGCAGCTTACGTAGCGGGAGAGTAGGAGAGACCCAGTACTTC.

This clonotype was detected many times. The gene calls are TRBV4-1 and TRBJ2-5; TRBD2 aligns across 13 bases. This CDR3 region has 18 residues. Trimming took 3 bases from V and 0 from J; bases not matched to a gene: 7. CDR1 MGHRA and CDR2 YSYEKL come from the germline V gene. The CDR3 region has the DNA TGCGCCAGCAGCCAGCGACTAGCGGGAGGACGTTACCAAGAGACCCAGTACTTC. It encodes CASSQRLAGGRYQETQYF.

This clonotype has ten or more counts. CDR3 residues: CASSPGHGTDYGYTF. CDR3 in DNA: TGTGCCAGCTCACCAGGGCACGGGACGGACTATGGCTACACCTTC. The rearrangement links TRBV18 to TRBJ1-2, with D possibly TRBD1 on 5 matching bases. The CDR3 contains 15 residues. V was shortened by 2 bases and J by 3 bases, with 13 bases between the two germline ends. In germline, CDR1 is KGHSH, CDR2 LQKENI.

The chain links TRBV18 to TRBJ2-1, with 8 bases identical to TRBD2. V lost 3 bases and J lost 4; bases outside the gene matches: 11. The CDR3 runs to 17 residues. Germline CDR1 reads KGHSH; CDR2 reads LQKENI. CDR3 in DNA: TGTGCCAGCTCACCCCGACCGTTCGGGGGGGGTTACAATGAGCAGTTCTTC. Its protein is CASSPRPFGGGYNEQFF.

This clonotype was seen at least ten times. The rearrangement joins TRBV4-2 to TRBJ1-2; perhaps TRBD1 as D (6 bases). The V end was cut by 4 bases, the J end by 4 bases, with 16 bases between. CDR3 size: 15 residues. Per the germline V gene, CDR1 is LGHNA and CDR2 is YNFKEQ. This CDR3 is CASSPQLGQLYGYTF. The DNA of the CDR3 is TGTGCCAGCAGCCCTCAACTCGGACAGCTCTATGGCTACACCTTC.

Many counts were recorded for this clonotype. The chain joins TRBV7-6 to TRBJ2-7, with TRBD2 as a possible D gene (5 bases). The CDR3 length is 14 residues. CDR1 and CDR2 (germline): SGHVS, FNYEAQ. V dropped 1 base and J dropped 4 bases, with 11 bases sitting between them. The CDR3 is CASSLDGSQYEQYF. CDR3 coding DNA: TGTGCCAGCAGCTTAGATGGGAGCCAATACGAGCAGTACTTC. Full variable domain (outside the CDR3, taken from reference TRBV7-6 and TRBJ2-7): GAGVSQSPRYKVTKRGQDVALRCDPISGHVSLYWYRQALGQGPEFLTYFNYEAQQDKSGLPNDRFSAERPEGSISTLTIQRTEQRDSAMYRCASSLDGSQYEQYFGPGTRLTVT.

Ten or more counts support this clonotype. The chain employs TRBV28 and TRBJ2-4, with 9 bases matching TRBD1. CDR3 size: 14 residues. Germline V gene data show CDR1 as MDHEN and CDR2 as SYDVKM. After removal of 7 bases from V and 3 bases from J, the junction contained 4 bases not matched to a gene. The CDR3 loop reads CASKTGGLKNIQYF. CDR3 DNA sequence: TGTGCCAGCAAGACAGGGGGACTCAAAAACATTCAGTACTTC.

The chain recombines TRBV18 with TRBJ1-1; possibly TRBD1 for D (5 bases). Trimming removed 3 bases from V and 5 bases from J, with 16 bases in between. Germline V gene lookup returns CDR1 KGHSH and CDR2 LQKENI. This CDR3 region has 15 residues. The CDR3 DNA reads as TGTGCCAGCTCACCGAGAGGACAATCGGGGACTGAAGCTTTCTTT. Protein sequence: CASSPRGQSGTEAFF.

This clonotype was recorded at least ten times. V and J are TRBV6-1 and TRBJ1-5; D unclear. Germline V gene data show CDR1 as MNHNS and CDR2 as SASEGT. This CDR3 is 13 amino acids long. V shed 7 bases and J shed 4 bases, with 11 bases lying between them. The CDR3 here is CASTLGLNQPQHF. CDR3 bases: TGTGCCAGCACCCTAGGACTGAATCAGCCCCAGCATTTT.

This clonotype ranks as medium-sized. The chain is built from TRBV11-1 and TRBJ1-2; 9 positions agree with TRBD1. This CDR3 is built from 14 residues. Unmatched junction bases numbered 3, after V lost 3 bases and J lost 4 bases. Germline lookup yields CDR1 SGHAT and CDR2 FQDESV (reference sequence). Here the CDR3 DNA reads TGTGCCAGCAGCTTGGGGACAGGGACCTATGGCTACACCTTC. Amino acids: CASSLGTGTYGYTF.

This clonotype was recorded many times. In DNA, the CDR3 is TGTGCCAGCAGTTTAATATATAGGACAGACCTGAACACTGAAGCTTTCTTT. Its protein product is CASSLIYRTDLNTEAFF. This chain uses TRBV27 with TRBJ1-1; possible D gene TRBD1, 6 bases. This CDR3 spans 17 amino acids. V was trimmed by 2 bases and J by 0 bases, leaving 16 bases between them. Germline assignment: CDR1 MNHEY and CDR2 SMNVEV (reference sequence).

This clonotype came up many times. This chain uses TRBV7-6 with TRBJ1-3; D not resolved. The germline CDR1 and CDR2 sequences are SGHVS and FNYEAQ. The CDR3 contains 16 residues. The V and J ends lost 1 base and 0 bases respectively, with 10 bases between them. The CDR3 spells CASSLVDTNSGNTIYF. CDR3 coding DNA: TGTGCCAGCAGCTTAGTCGACACGAACTCTGGAAACACCATATATTTT.

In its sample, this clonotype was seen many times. CDR3 sequence: CASRGDRGENSPLHF. Written as DNA, the CDR3 is TGTGCCAGCAGGGGGGACAGGGGTGAAAATTCACCCCTCCACTTT. This sequence joins TRBV2 and TRBJ1-6; 10 nucleotides align to TRBD1. The CDR3 loop spans 15 amino acids. V lost 6 bases to trimming and J lost 7 bases; unmatched junction nucleotides: 6. Germline loops: CDR1 SNHLY, CDR2 FYNNEI.

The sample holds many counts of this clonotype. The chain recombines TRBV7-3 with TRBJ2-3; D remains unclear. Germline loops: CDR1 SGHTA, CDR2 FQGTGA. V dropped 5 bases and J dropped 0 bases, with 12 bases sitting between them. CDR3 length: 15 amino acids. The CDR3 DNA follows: TGTGCCAGCAGCCCGGGCTACCTCAGCACAGATACGCAGTATTTT. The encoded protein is CASSPGYLSTDTQYF.

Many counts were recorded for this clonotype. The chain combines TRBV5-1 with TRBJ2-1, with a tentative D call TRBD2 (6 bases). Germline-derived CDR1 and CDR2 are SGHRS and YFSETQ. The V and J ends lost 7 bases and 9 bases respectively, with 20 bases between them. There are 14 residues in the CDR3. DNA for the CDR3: TGCGCCAGCCAGACGGGGGTCGGTTCCGGTGAGCAGTTCTTC. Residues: CASQTGVGSGEQFF.